Following are 6 T cell receptor beta chains from one sample sequenced in a study of CD8+ T cells in alopecia areata. Stated treatment: oral pan-JAK inhibitor, 5-10 mg twice daily. cDNA prepared by RNA extraction and subsequent reverse transcription served as the template for sequencing. Generated by immunoSEQ multiplex PCR, the TCRdb table keeps only in-frame clones and is missing some. The table includes 150,000 to 200,000 clones, roughly 61% detected once. The source was CD8+ T cells sorted from blood, collected at week 24, from a patient treated with tofacitinib. The receptors originated from a human donor with alopecia areata.

The V gene is TRBV2, the J gene TRBJ1-2; TRBD1 aligns across 7 bases. Unmatched junction bases numbered 8, after V lost 3 bases and J lost 4 bases. The CDR3 covers 15 residues. Per the germline V gene, CDR1 is SNHLY and CDR2 is FYNNEI. CDR3 sequence (DNA): TGTGCCAGCAGTGAGGGAAGGGGGCTTCCCTATGGCTACACCTTC. Protein: CASSEGRGLPYGYTF. The whole variable domain, filled in from reference TRBV2 and TRBJ1-2, reads EPEVTQTPSHQVTQMGQEVILRCVPISNHLYFYWYRQILGQKVEFLVSFYNNEISEKSEIFDDQFSVERPDGSNFTLKIRSTKLEDSAMYFCASSEGRGLPYGYTFGSGTRLTVV.

This rearrangement joins TRBV5-6 to TRBJ2-3, with TRBD1 identical over 9 bases. Germline CDR1 reads SGHDT; CDR2 reads YYEEEE. The CDR3 totals 19 residues. V was clipped by 0 bases and J by 1 base; unmatched bases: 12. The CDR3 sequence is CASSLVVRTGEEGTDTQYF. CDR3 nucleotides: TGTGCCAGCAGCTTGGTCGTCAGGACAGGGGAAGAGGGCACAGATACGCAGTATTTT.

This clone has a handful of counts. This chain connects TRBV29-1 to TRBJ2-2; D uncertain. Deletions cut 2 bases from V and 3 bases from J, with 4 bases between. This CDR3 has 12 amino acids. Looked up from germline, CDR1 is SQVTM and CDR2 is ANQGSEA. The CDR3 reads CSVERDTGELFF. In DNA, the CDR3 is TGCAGCGTTGAACGGGACACCGGGGAGCTGTTTTTT.

CDR3 protein: CAWRGRGGLNTEAFF. The DNA for the CDR3 is TGTGCCTGGAGGGGCCGGGGGGGGCTGAACACTGAAGCTTTCTTT. The chain employs TRBV30 and TRBJ1-1, with a weak D call TRBD1 (6 bases). The CDR3 is made up of 15 amino acids. V was clipped by 3 bases and J by 0 bases, with 14 bases between them. The germline V gene encodes CDR1 GTSNPN and CDR2 SVGIG (reference sequence).

The chain links TRBV11-2 to TRBJ1-1, with TRBD1 identical over 7 bases. There are 14 residues in the CDR3. The germline gives CDR1 SGHAT, CDR2 FQNNGV. The trim removed 5 bases at V and 1 base at J, leaving 4 bases unmatched. The CDR3, as DNA: TGTGCCAGCAGCATGCGACAGGGGAACACTGAAGCTTTCTTT. It is translated as CASSMRQGNTEAFF.

The V call is TRBV2, the J call TRBJ2-7, with D unclear. V lost 3 bases to trimming and J lost 1 base, with 10 bases between them. Germline V CDR1 and CDR2: SNHLY, FYNNEI. CDR3 size: 14 residues. The CDR3 spells CASSDGESSYEQYF. CDR3 in DNA: TGTGCCAGCAGTGACGGAGAGTCTTCCTACGAGCAGTACTTC. Looking up the rest from reference TRBV2 and TRBJ2-7 gives the full variable domain: EPEVTQTPSHQVTQMGQEVILRCVPISNHLYFYWYRQILGQKVEFLVSFYNNEISEKSEIFDDQFSVERPDGSNFTLKIRSTKLEDSAMYFCASSDGESSYEQYFGPGTRLTVT.